The 24 T cell receptor beta chains given below trace back to one sample, sequenced in a study of PD-1 blockade in mismatch repair-deficient tumors. Sequencing was performed with immunoSEQ multiplex PCR; in TCRdb, only in-frame clones are kept and a portion is missing. The table records under 150,000 clones, 86% of them present only once. The material was peripheral blood, obtained 44 weeks after starting pembrolizumab. Receptors were obtained from an adult with mismatch repair-deficient cancer.

This chain uses TRBV4-3 with TRBJ2-3; no clear D. With 0 bases removed from V and 2 bases from J, the gap between germline ends came to 6 bases. CDR1 LGHNA and CDR2 YSLEER come from the germline V gene. This CDR3 is built from 14 residues. The CDR3 DNA sequence: TGCGCCAGCAGCCAAGAGCTGCTCACAGATACGCAGTATTTT. Translation: CASSQELLTDTQYF.

CDR3: CASGFYVGQSTDTQYF. CDR3 in DNA: TGTGCTAGTGGTTTTTATGTGGGCCAAAGCACAGATACGCAGTATTTT. The J gene is TRBJ2-3, the V gene TRBV12-5, with D unclear. This CDR3 spans 16 amino acids. Germline values: CDR1 LGHNT, CDR2 FRNRAP. V shed 3 bases and J shed 0 bases, with 13 bases lying between them.

As concerns this clone: At the DNA level, this CDR3 is encoded by other sequences in the same sample as well. The gene calls are TRBV28 and TRBJ2-5, with 7 bases that match TRBD1. Unmatched junction bases numbered 0, after V lost 4 bases and J lost 4 bases. The CDR3 loop spans 12 amino acids. CDR1 and CDR2 (germline): MDHEN, SYDVKM. CDR3 protein: CASSSGGETQYF. Written as DNA, the CDR3 is TGTGCCAGCAGTTCAGGGGGAGAGACCCAGTACTTC.

The rearrangement joins TRBV9 to TRBJ2-3; D gene unclear. Trimming shortened V by 3 bases and J by 6 bases, and 20 bases separated the two germline ends. Germline V lookup: CDR1 SGDLS, CDR2 YYNGEE. The CDR3 contains 16 residues. For the CDR3, the DNA is TGTGCCAGCAGCGCCGATGGTACGGCCTTAGTTGATACGCAGTATTTT. This encodes CASSADGTALVDTQYF.

The chain joins TRBV19 to TRBJ1-1; D unresolved. Germline-derived CDR1 and CDR2 are LNHDA and SQIVND (reference sequence). This CDR3 region has 14 residues. V shed 7 bases and J shed 1 base, with 13 bases lying between them. CDR3 in DNA: TGTGCCAGTAAGCCTCCCGCAGCGAACACTGAAGCTTTCTTT. The encoded protein is CASKPPAANTEAFF.

This clone was seen a single time. This chain connects TRBV11-2 to TRBJ2-1; 8 bases line up with TRBD2. CDR3 length equals 16 residues. Germline values: CDR1 SGHAT, CDR2 FQNNGV. V was clipped by 4 bases and J by 12 bases; unmatched bases: 17. CDR3 protein: CASSSQVRGVPGGQFF. As DNA, the CDR3 is TGTGCCAGCAGCTCCCAGGTGCGGGGGGTTCCCGGCGGGCAGTTCTTC.

This chain uses TRBV15 with TRBJ2-1; TRBD2 aligns across 9 bases. The CDR3 totals 16 residues. V dropped 0 bases and J dropped 8; count of bases not matched to a gene: 8. Germline V gives CDR1 LNHNV, CDR2 YYDKDF (reference sequence). The CDR3 here is CATSRDSSRGRDEQFF. CDR3 DNA sequence: TGTGCCACCAGCAGAGATTCGAGTCGCGGGAGGGATGAGCAGTTCTTC.

This clone has a single count. The chain has TRBV30 and TRBJ1-1; no clear D gene. The CDR3 length is 12 residues. In germline, CDR1 is GTSNPN, CDR2 SVGIG (reference sequence). V was pared by 3 bases and J by 10 bases, with 15 bases between. CDR3 loop: CAWRTAGLVAFF. In nucleotides, the CDR3 is TGTGCCTGGAGGACGGCCGGCTTGGTAGCTTTCTTT.

The gene calls are TRBV4-3 and TRBJ2-7; D is ambiguous. V shed 7 bases and J shed 2 bases, with 15 bases lying between them. The CDR3 spans 14 residues. CDR1 is LGHNA and CDR2 is YSLEER in the germline V gene. The CDR3 coding sequence is TGCGCCAGCATTAGTTTGGCGGCTCCCTACGAGCAGTACTTC. Protein sequence: CASISLAAPYEQYF.

The J gene is TRBJ2-7, the V gene TRBV29-1; 8 bases line up with TRBD2. Per the germline V gene, CDR1 is SQVTM and CDR2 is ANQGSEA. With 3 bases clipped from V and 6 bases from J, the junction kept 13 bases outside the gene matches. The CDR3 is 15 amino acids. The CDR3 coding sequence is TGCAGCGTTGAGGGGGTAGCGGGATTGCTAGGCGAGCAGTACTTC. Protein: CSVEGVAGLLGEQYF.

CDR3 protein: CASSHQKFPGFQPGELFF. Written as DNA, the CDR3 is TGCGCCAGCAGCCATCAAAAATTCCCGGGATTTCAACCCGGGGAGCTGTTTTTT. This chain joins TRBV4-1 and TRBJ2-2; tentative D call: TRBD2 (5 bases). The germline gives CDR1 MGHRA, CDR2 YSYEKL. The CDR3 covers 18 residues. The V end was cut by 3 bases, the J end by 6 bases, with 23 bases between.

V and J are TRBV21-1 and TRBJ2-7; no DNA check was done on the table's D call, TRBD2. TRBV21-1 constitutes a pseudogene. The CDR3 is 16 residues long. The CDR3 region is CASSKSASGIPHEQYF. The CDR3 DNA reads TGTGCCAGCAGCAAATCTGCTAGCGGGATCCCCCACGAGCAGTACTTC.

This chain uses TRBV4-2 with TRBJ2-7; 9 nucleotides align to TRBD2. Trimming cost V 4 bases and J 6 bases; bases outside gene matches: 10. CDR1 LGHNA and CDR2 YNFKEQ come from the germline V gene. The CDR3 is 15 amino acids. CDR3 sequence: CASSPPGLAFPEQYF. CDR3 bases: TGTGCCAGCAGCCCCCCGGGACTAGCTTTTCCCGAGCAGTACTTC.

The J gene is TRBJ2-7, the V gene TRBV10-3; a possible D gene is TRBD2 (6 bases). V lost 6 bases to trimming and J lost 9 bases, with 18 bases between them. Germline values: CDR1 ENHRY, CDR2 SYGVKD. This CDR3 contains 13 residues. CDR3 sequence reads: CAISASALSGQYF. As DNA, the CDR3 is TGTGCCATCAGCGCTAGCGCCCTGTCCGGGCAGTACTTC.

The rearrangement links TRBV27 to TRBJ2-2, with D unresolved. Trimming removed 2 bases at V and 2 bases at J, with 18 bases between. CDR3 length: 18 residues. Per the germline V gene, CDR1 is MNHEY and CDR2 is SMNVEV (reference sequence). The CDR3 DNA sequence: TGTGCCAGCAGTTTAACCCAAGGGATGCCAGGAAACACCGGGGAGCTGTTTTTT. Protein sequence: CASSLTQGMPGNTGELFF.

V is TRBV11-2 and J is TRBJ2-5; a weak D match, TRBD2 (7 bases). The CDR3 is 14 residues long. Germline loops: CDR1 SGHAT, CDR2 FQNNGV. Trimming shortened V by 5 bases and J by 4 bases, and 14 bases separated the two germline ends. The CDR3 here is CASSKKGGGETQYF. The CDR3 coding sequence is TGTGCCAGCAGCAAAAAGGGGGGGGGAGAGACCCAGTACTTC. Full variable domain (rest looked up from reference TRBV11-2 and TRBJ2-5): EAGVAQSPRYKIIEKRQSVAFWCNPISGHATLYWYQQILGQGPKLLIQFQNNGVVDDSQLPKDRFSAERLKGVDSTLKIQPAKLEDSAVYLCASSKKGGGETQYFGPGTRLLVL.

The V and J genes are TRBV6-5 and TRBJ2-1; TRBD2 matches at 8 bases. The length of the CDR3 is 16 residues. CDR1 is MNHEY, CDR2 SVGAGI, per germline. The V gene end was trimmed by 4 bases and the J gene end by 0 bases; junction bases not matched to a gene: 5. The CDR3 DNA follows: TGTGCCAGCAGTTTAGAGGGGACTAGCTCCTACAATGAGCAGTTCTTC. Translation: CASSLEGTSSYNEQFF.

The V call is TRBV21-1, the J call TRBJ2-7; the listed D gene, TRBD2, was not tested against the DNA. TRBV21-1 is shown as a pseudogene. There are 16 residues in the CDR3. The CDR3 protein is CASSRLEGGFTYEQYF. Written as DNA, the CDR3 is TGTGCCAGCAGCAGACTAGAAGGCGGATTCACCTACGAGCAGTACTTC.

The chain employs TRBV30 and TRBJ1-2; TRBD1 aligns across 7 bases. Trimming cost V 2 bases and J 8 bases; bases outside gene matches: 11. The CDR3 totals 14 residues. Germline V lookup: CDR1 GTSNPN, CDR2 SVGIG (reference sequence). The CDR3 sequence: CAWSYLGTEGGYTF. The CDR3 bases are TGTGCCTGGAGTTATTTAGGGACAGAGGGCGGCTACACCTTC.

V is TRBV14 and J is TRBJ2-2; the match to TRBD1 covers 11 bases. The germline V gene encodes CDR1 SGHDN and CDR2 FVKESK. CDR3 length: 18 residues. The V and J ends lost 1 base and 6 bases, in that order; junction bases with no gene match: 10. Here the CDR3 reads CASSQVQPGQGGPGELFF. The CDR3 nucleotides are TGTGCCAGCAGCCAAGTCCAACCGGGACAGGGGGGCCCCGGGGAGCTGTTTTTT.

The rearrangement joins TRBV7-9 to TRBJ1-1; D not resolved. This CDR3 has 13 amino acids. V dropped 5 bases and J dropped 6 bases, with 13 bases sitting between them. From germline, CDR1 is SEHNR and CDR2 FQNEAQ (reference sequence). In DNA form, the CDR3 reads TGTGCCAGCAGCCCCGACTCTAACGCTGAAGCTTTCTTT. It codes for CASSPDSNAEAFF.

The V call is TRBV7-9, the J call TRBJ2-2; D gene unclear. The CDR3 has 12 amino acids. V was shortened by 3 bases and J by 6 bases, with 5 bases between the two germline ends. CDR1 SEHNR and CDR2 FQNEAQ come from the germline V gene (reference sequence). As DNA, the CDR3 is TGTGCCAGCAGCTTCTCCCCCGGGGAGCTGTTTTTT. Amino acid sequence: CASSFSPGELFF.

The chain recombines TRBV7-9 with TRBJ2-7; no reliable D call. The germline V gene has CDR1 SEHNR and CDR2 FQNEAQ (reference sequence). V dropped 2 bases and J dropped 0 bases, with 5 bases sitting between them. The CDR3 sequence is 13 residues long. The CDR3 loop is CASSLSYSYEQYF. The CDR3 DNA reads as TGTGCCAGCAGCTTATCCTACTCCTACGAGCAGTACTTC.

This CDR3 reads CASKVDRASCQPQHF. The CDR3 DNA is TGTGCCAGCAAGGTGGACAGGGCTAGCTGTCAGCCCCAGCATTTT. This chain links TRBV11-2 with TRBJ1-5, with TRBD1 identical over 8 bases. The V gene end was trimmed by 7 bases and the J gene end by 6 bases; junction bases not matched to a gene: 11. The germline gives CDR1 SGHAT, CDR2 FQNNGV. The length of the CDR3 is 15 residues.